This TCR beta chain derives from a study of blood T cell repertoires in COVID-19 (dated by TCRdb to 2020 to 2021). General notes on the study: Collaborator samples came from the United States, Italy and Spain and covered acute and convalescent phases of COVID-19. The repertoires were released in a freely available public database meant as a resource for research on the immune response to SARS-CoV-2. Where HLA class I and class II types were available, the types were taken from metadata supplied by the sample provider, not from assay-based typing. Nearly every sample came with metadata listing a de-identified subject ID, COVID-19 status, age in years and sex. The dataset comprised deeply sampled blood TCRbeta repertoires from subjects exposed to, actively infected with, or recovered from COVID-19. The prospective study material was composed of cDNA or gDNA derived from T cells, B-cell-depleted T cells, or PBMCs. Samples came from the ongoing ImmuneRACE study (first 160 participants) plus 1,254 subjects from 6 global collaborators. Broader findings and caveats from the paper: How much clinical and demographic metadata was included differed by source and by participant, and the metadata was provided uncurated.

TCRbeta CDR3 regions were amplified from genomic DNA by means of the immunoSEQ Assay, a bias-controlled multiplex PCR. Processing in the source paper ran as follows. Within the assay, amplification of reference gene primers was used to estimate how many nucleated cells each sample contained. To quantify the absolute abundance of each unique TCRbeta CDR3 rearrangement, sequence reads were collapsed and filtered. For each sample, productive Simpson clonality was calculated by taking the square root of Simpson's diversity index across productive rearrangements. TCRdb took over this immuneACCESS table, retaining in-frame rearrangements with V and J assigned. Such tables are incomplete; in checked studies, under half of the missing clones stem from an unresolved V gene, and the remainder is unexplained. V, J and clone size derive from that table, while D and trimming were established from the DNA sequence. Counted in this sample were almost 200,000 clones; around 85% of them appeared once. Of the sample, around 0.93% falls within the top ten clones.

Germline trimming: 6 bases from V, 5 bases from J; junction bases outside gene matches: 9. The germline V gene gives CDR1 as KGHSH and CDR2 as LQKENI. The CDR3 starts with the cysteine, ends with the phenylalanine, and has 15 residues. Just the 45-base CDR3 DNA is kept, in frame starting at base 1. One collaborating source in Seattle enrolled patients during active infection and followed them longitudinally through the course of disease. The collaborating institutions used their own protocols to collect whole blood in K2EDTA tubes. Collaborator samples were shipped for TCRbeta analysis as frozen whole blood, isolated PBMCs, or DNA extracted from either sample type. In its sample, this clone was seen once. Its specific antigen is unknown. No base qualities exist here, and no much larger clone lies one base off it.

This clonotype originated in a man aged 55 to 70 with COVID-19, enrolled during active disease. Source material: peripheral blood. The V and J genes are TRBV18 and TRBJ1-1; 10 central nucleotides agree with TRBD1. Read as DNA, the sequence is TGTGCCAGCTCTCCGACAGGGGGCGTCGGGACTGAAGCTTTCTTT. Its protein is CASSPTGGVGTEAFF.